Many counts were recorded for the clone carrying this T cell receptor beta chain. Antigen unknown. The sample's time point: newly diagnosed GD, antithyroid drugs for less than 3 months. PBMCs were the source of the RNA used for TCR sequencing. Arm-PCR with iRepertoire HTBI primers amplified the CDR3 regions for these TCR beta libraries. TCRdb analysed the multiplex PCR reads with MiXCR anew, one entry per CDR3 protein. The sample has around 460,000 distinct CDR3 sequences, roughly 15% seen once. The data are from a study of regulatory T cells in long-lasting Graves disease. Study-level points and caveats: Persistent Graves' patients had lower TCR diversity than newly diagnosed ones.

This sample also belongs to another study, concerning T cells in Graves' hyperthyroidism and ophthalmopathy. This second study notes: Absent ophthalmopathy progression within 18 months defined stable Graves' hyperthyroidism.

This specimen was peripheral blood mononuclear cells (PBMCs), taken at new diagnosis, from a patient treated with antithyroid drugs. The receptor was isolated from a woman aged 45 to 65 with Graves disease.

The CDR3 region has the DNA TGCGCCAGCAGCTTCGGGGGCCTCCCCTACAATGAGCAGTTCTTC. This gives the protein CASSFGGLPYNEQFF. The chain has TRBV5-1 and TRBJ2-1; tentatively, D is TRBD1 or TRBD2 (6 bases each). Germline V gene data show CDR1 as SGHRS and CDR2 as YFSETQ. CDR3 length: 15 amino acids. V lost 2 bases to trimming and J lost 2 bases, with 11 bases between them.